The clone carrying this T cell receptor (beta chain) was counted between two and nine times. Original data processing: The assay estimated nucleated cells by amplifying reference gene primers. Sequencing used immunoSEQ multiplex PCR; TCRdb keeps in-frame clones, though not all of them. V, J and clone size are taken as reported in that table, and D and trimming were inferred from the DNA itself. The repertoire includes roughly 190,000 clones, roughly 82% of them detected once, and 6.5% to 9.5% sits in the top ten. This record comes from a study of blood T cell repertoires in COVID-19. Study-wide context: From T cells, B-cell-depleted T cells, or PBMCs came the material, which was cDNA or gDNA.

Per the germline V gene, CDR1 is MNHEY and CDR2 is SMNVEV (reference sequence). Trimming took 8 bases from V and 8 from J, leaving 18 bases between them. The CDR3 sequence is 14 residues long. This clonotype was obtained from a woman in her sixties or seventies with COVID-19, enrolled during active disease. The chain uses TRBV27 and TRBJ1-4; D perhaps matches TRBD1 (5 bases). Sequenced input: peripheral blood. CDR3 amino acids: CASRRVGGKEKLFF. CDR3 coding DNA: TGTGCCAGCCGTAGGGTGGGGGGGAAGGAAAAACTGTTTTTT.